The clone carrying this TCR beta chain was counted a few times. Its specificity is unknown. This sample was included in a study of blood T cells in healthy people across ages. Overall study findings and caveats: Long-lived and aged donors differed, with more naive CD4+ cells and higher diversity in the long-lived.

Researchers report isolating at least 6 million PBMCs per sample. The use of a sample-barcoded 5' primer and a J-beta primer mix characterized a second PCR of about 6 to 12 cycles. TCRdb independently ran MiXCR on the 5' RACE reads; one entry per CDR3 protein. The top ten clones hold over 10% of a sample with 850,000 to 1,000,000 distinct CDR3 sequences, around 48% of them seen once. V shed 1 base, J shed 0 bases, and the junction held 3 bases outside the gene matches. CDR1 and CDR2 from the germline V gene are SQVTM and ANQGSEA. The CDR3 sequence is 14 residues long. The sequenced sample was blood. This chain links TRBV29-1 with TRBJ2-7; 7 bases match TRBD1. The receptor was derived from a man aged 25 to 45 in good health. The CDR3 loop is CSVEGWDSSYEQYF. CDR3 sequence (DNA): TGCAGCGTTGAAGGCTGGGACAGCTCCTACGAGCAGTACTTC.